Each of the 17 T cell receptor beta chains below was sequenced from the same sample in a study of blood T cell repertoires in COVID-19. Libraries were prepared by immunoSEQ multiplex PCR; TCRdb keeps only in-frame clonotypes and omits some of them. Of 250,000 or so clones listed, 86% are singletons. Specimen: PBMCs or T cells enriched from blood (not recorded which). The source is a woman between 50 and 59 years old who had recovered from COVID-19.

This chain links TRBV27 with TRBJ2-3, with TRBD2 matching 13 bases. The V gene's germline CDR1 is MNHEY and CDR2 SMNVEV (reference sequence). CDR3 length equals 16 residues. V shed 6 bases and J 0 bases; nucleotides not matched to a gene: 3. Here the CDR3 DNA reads TGTGCCAGCAGAGCGACTAGCGGGGGGAGCACAGATACGCAGTATTTT. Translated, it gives CASRATSGGSTDTQYF.

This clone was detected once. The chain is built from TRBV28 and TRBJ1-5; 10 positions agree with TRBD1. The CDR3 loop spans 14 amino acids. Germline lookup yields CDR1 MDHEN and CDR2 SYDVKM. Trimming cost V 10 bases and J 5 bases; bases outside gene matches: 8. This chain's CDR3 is CAIRGTGDYQPQHF. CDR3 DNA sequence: TGTGCCATCCGAGGGACAGGGGATTATCAGCCCCAGCATTTT.

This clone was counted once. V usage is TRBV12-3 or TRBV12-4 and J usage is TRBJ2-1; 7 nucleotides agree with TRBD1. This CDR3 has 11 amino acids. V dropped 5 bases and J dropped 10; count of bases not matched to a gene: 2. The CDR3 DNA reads TGTGCCAGCAGTAGGGGACAGGAGCAGTTCTTC. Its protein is CASSRGQEQFF.

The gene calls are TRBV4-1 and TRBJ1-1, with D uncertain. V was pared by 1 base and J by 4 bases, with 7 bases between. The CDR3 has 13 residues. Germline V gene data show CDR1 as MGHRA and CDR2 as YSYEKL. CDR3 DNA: TGCGCCAGCAGCCAAGGAGTCGGCACTGAAGCTTTCTTT. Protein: CASSQGVGTEAFF.

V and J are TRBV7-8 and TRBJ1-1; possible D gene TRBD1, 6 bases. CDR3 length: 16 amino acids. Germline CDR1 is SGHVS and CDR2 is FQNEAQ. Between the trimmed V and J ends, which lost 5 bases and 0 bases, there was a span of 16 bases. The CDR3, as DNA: TGTGCCAGCAGCGGCGCATCAGGGGATATGAACACTGAAGCTTTCTTT. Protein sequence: CASSGASGDMNTEAFF.

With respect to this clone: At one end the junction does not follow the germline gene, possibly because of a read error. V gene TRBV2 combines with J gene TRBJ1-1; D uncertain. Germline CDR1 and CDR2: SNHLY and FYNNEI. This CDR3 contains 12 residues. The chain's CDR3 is CVSSLLNTEAFF. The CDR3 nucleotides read TGTGTCAGCAGTTTATTGAACACTGAAGCTTTCTTT.

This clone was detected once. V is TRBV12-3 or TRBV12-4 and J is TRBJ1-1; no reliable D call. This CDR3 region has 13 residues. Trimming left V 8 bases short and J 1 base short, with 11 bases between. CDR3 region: CASALGRNTEAFF. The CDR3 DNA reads TGTGCCAGCGCCCTAGGTCGGAACACTGAAGCTTTCTTT.

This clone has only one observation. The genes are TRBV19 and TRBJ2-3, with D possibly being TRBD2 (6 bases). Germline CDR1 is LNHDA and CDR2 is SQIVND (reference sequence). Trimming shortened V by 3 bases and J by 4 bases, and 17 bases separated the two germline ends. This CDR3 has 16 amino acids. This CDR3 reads CASSIWGGTGADTQYF. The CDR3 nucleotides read TGTGCCAGTAGTATTTGGGGAGGAACAGGCGCAGATACGCAGTATTTT.

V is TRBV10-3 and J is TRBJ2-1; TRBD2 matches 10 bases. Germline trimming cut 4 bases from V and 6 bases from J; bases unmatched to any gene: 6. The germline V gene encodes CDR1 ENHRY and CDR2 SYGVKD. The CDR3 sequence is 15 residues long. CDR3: CAISGWASGSNEQFF. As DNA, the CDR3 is TGTGCCATCAGTGGGTGGGCTAGCGGGAGCAATGAGCAGTTCTTC.

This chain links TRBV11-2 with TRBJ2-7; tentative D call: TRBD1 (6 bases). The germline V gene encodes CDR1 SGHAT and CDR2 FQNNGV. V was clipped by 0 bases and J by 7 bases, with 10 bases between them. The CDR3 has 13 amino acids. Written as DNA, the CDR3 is TGTGCCAGCAGCTTAGATCAGGGGCTTGAGCAGTACTTC. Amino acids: CASSLDQGLEQYF.

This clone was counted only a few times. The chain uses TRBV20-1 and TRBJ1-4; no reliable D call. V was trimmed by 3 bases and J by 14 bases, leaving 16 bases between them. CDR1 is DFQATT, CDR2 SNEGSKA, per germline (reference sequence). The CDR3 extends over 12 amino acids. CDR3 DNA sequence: TGCAGTGCTAGTACAGTTTCCCCGGGGCTGTTTTTT. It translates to CSASTVSPGLFF.

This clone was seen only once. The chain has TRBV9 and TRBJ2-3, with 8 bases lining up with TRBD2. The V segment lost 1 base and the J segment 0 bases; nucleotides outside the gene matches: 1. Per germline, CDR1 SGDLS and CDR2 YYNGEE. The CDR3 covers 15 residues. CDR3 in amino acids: CASSVSGGSTDTQYF. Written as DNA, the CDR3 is TGTGCCAGCAGCGTAAGCGGGGGTAGCACAGATACGCAGTATTTT. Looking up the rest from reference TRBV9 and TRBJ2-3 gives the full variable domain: DSGVTQTPKHLITATGQRVTLRCSPRSGDLSVYWYQQSLDQGLQFLIQYYNGEERAKGNILERFSAQQFPDLHSELNLSSLELGDSALYFCASSVSGGSTDTQYFGPGTRLTVL.

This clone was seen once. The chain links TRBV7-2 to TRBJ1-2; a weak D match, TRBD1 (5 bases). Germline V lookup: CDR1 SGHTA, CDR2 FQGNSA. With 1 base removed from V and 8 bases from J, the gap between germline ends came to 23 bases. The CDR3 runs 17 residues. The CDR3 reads CASSLGGVISRVEGYTF. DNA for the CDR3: TGTGCCAGCAGCTTAGGGGGGGTCATTTCCCGCGTAGAAGGCTACACCTTC.

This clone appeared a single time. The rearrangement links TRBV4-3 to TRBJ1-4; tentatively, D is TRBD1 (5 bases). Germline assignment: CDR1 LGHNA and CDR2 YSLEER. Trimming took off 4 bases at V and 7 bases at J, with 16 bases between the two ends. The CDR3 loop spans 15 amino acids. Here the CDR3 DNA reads TGCGCCAGCAGCCCCCAGTCGGGGGAAGGTGAAAAACTGTTTTTT. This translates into CASSPQSGEGEKLFF.

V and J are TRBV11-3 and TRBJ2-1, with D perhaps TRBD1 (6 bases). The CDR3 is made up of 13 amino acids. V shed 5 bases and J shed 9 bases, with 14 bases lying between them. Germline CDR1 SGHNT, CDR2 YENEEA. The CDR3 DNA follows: TGTGCCAGCAGCGTTCAGGGGAATCGTGAGCAGTTCTTC. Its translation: CASSVQGNREQFF.

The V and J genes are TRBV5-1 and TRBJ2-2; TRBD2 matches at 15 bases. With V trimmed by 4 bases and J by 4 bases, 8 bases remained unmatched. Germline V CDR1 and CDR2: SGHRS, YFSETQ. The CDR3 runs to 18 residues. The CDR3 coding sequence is TGCGCCAGCAGCCACGCCGGGACTAGCGGGGGGACCACCGGGGAGCTGTTTTTT. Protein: CASSHAGTSGGTTGELFF.

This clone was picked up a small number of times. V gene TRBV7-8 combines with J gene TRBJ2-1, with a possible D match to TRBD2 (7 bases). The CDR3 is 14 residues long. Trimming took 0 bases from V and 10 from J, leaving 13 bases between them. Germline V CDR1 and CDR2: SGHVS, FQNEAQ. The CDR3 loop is CASSLAGGPYEQFF. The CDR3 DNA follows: TGTGCCAGCAGCTTAGCGGGGGGGCCTTACGAGCAGTTCTTC.